This TCR beta chain is from a study of T cells after yellow fever vaccination. Whole-study findings and limits: Clonotype sharing between CD4 and CD8 compartments was small. A large majority of primary-vaccination clones showed up again after the booster (96% CD4, almost 90% CD8).

Many counts were recorded for this clonotype. Its antigen is currently unknown. TCRdb fed the 5' RACE reads into MiXCR, producing one record per CDR3 protein. The sample lists about 240,000 distinct CDR3 sequences; less than 9% were seen once. Germline V gene lookup returns CDR1 SGHTA and CDR2 FQGNSA. J was trimmed by 5 bases and V by 4 bases; bases with no gene match: 11. The CDR3 is 15 amino acids. This sequence joins TRBV7-2 and TRBJ2-7, with 7 nucleotides matching TRBD2. This receptor was obtained from a man under 40 who received the YFV17D yellow fever vaccine. The specimen was CD4+ T cells sorted from PBMCs, collected 15 days after the yellow fever booster vaccination. The DNA of the CDR3 is TGTGCCAGCAGCTCGAGAGCGGGATTGGAAAACGAGCAGTACTTC. Translated, it gives CASSSRAGLENEQYF.